Detailed here is one T cell receptor beta chain. Its cognate antigen is unknown. The record originates from a study of somatic mutations in cytotoxic T cells in rheumatoid arthritis. Study-wide results and limits: In the expanded CD8+ clones, the antigen targets remained unknown. Compared with age-matched healthy controls, rheumatoid arthritis patients did not differ significantly in CD8+ T-cell clonality. Rheumatoid arthritis patients, but not healthy controls, exhibited increasing CD8+ clonality with age. A single CD8+ clone exceeded 20% of CD8+ cells in about an eighth of the 65 patients.

This CDR3 is 16 amino acids long. Germline loops: CDR1 SGDLS, CDR2 YYNGEE. V trimming: 0 bases; J trimming: 7 bases; junction bases outside the gene matches: 8. TCRdb's table, derived via immunoSEQ multiplex PCR, lists solely in-frame clones and lacks some. Here the sample spans 25,000 to 30,000 clones, roughly 82% being singletons. The clonotype comes from a man aged 50-59 years in good health. The chain carries TRBV9 and TRBJ2-1; 9 bases fit TRBD2. The sample taken for sequencing was CD8+ T cells sorted from blood. The CDR3 here is CASSVAGASGVNEQFF. CDR3 bases: TGTGCCAGCAGCGTAGCTGGGGCTAGCGGGGTAAATGAGCAGTTCTTC.